This T cell receptor (beta chain) was retrieved from a study of shared clonotypes between healthy human individuals. Overall study results and limits: Represented genetic and exposure-history diversity was restricted by having few donors.

This CDR3 region has 18 residues. The junction had 10 bases not matched to a gene; V was cut back by 1 base and J by 5 bases. Germline CDR1 is SGHNT and CDR2 is YENEEA. Donors comprised only Caucasian adults living in Nashville, Tennessee. In the case of this clone: Its antigen remains unidentified.

Sequencing was performed with immunoSEQ multiplex PCR; in TCRdb, only in-frame clones are kept and a portion is missing. The top ten hold about 0.13% of the sample, which has a few million clones, just over 90% seen once. Material: naive CD4+ T cells sorted from blood. As to subset: CD45RA+ positively selected. This TCR derives from a man younger than 35 in good health. The rearrangement joins TRBV11-3 to TRBJ2-1, with 11 bases matching TRBD2. The CDR3 coding sequence is TGTGCCAGCAGCTTAGGACTAGCGGGGTTTGGGGACCACAATGAGCAGTTCTTC. Translated: CASSLGLAGFGDHNEQFF.